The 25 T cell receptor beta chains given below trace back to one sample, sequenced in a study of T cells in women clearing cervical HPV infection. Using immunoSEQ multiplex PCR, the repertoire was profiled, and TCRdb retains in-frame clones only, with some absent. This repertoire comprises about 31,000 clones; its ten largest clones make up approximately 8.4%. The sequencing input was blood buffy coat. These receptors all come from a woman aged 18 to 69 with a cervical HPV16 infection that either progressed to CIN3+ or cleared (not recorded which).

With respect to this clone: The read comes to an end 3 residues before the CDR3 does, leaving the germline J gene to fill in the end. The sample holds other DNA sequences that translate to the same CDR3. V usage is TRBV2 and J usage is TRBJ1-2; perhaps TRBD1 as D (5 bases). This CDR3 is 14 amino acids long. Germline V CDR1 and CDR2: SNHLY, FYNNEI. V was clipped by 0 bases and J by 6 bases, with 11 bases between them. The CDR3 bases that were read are TGTGCCAGCAGTGAAGCTCCACAGGTGGATGGC. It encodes CASSEAPQVDG. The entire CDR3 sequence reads CASSEAPQVDGYTF.

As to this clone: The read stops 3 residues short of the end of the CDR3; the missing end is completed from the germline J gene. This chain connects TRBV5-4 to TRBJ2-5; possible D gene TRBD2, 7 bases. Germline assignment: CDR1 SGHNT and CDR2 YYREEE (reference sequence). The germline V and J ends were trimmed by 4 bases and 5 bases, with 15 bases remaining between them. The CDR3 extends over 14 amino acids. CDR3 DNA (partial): TGTGCCAGCAGCCATCCCGGGGGGCGGGAGACC. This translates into CASSHPGGRET. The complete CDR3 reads CASSHPGGRETQYF.

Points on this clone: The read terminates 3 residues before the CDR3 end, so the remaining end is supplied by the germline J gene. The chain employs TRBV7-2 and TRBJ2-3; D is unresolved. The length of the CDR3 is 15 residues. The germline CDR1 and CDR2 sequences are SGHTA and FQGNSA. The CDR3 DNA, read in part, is TGTGCCAGCAGCTTAGGGGTGTATAGCAATCAGCCG. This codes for CASSLGVYSNQP. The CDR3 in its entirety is CASSLGVYSNQPQYF.

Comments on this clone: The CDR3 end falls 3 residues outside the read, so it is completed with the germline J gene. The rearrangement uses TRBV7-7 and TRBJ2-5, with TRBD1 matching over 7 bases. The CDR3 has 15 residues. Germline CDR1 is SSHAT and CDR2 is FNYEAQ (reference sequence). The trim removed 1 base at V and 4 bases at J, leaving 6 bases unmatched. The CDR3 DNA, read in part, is TGTGCCAGCAGCTTAGTAGGGGGCTTTGGAGAGACC. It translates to CASSLVGGFGET. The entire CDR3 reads CASSLVGGFGETQYF.

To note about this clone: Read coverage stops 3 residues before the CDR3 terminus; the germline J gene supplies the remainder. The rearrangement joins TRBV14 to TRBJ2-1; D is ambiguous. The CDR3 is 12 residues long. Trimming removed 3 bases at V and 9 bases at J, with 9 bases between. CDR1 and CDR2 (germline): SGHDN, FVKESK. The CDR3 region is CASSHRFFEQFF. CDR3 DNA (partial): TGTGCCAGCAGCCACAGATTTTTTGAG.

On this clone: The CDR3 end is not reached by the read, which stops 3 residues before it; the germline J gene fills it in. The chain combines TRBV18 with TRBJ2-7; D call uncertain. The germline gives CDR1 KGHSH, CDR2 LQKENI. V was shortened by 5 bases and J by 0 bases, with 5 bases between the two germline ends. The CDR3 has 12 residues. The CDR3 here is CASSFSSYEQYF. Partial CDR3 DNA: TGTGCCAGCTCATTCAGCTCCTACGAG.

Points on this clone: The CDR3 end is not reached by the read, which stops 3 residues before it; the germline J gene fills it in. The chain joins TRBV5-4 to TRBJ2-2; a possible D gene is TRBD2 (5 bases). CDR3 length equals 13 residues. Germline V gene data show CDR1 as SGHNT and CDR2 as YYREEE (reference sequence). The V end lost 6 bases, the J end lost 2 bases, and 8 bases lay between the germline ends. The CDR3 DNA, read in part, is TGTGCCAGCACACTAGAAAACACCGGGGAG. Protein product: CASTLENTGE. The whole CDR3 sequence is CASTLENTGELFF.

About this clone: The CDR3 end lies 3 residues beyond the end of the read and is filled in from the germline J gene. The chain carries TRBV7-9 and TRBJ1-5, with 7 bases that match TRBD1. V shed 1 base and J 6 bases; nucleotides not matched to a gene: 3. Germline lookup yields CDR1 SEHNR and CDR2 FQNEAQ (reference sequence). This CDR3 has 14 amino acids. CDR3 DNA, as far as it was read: TGTGCCAGCAGCTTAGGACAGGGTGGTCAGCCC. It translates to CASSLGQGGQP. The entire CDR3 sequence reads CASSLGQGGQPQHF.

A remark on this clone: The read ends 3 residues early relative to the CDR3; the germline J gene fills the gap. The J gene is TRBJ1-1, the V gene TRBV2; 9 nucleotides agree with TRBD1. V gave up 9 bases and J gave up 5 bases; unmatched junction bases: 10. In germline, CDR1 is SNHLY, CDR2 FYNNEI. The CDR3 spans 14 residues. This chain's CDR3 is CASSKGQGWTEAFF. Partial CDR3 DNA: TGTGCCAGTAGTAAGGGACAGGGTTGGACTGAA.

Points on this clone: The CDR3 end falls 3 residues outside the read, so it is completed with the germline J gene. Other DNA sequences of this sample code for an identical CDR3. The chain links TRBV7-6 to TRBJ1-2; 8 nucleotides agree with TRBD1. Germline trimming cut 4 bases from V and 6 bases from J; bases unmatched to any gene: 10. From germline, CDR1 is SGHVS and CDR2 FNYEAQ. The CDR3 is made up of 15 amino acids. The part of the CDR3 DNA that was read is TGTGCCAGCAGCTCCCAGGGGGCTGGGATGAATGGC. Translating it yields CASSSQGAGMNG. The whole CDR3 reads CASSSQGAGMNGYTF.

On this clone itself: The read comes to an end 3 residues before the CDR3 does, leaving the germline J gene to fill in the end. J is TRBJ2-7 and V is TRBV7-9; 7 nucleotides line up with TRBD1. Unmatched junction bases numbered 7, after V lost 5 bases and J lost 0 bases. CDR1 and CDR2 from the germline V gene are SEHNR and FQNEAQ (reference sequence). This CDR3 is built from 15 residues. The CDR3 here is CASSHRDSDSYEQYF. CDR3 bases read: TGTGCCAGCAGCCACCGGGACAGCGACTCCTACGAG.

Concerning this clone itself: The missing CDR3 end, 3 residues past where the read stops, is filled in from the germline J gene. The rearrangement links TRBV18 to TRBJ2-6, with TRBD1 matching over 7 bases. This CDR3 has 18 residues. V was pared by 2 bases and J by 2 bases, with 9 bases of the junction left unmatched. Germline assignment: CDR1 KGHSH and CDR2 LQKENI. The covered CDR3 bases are TGTGCCAGCTCACCATCCATGACAGGGCCAACTGGGGCCAACGTC. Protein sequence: CASSPSMTGPTGANV. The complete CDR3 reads CASSPSMTGPTGANVLTF.

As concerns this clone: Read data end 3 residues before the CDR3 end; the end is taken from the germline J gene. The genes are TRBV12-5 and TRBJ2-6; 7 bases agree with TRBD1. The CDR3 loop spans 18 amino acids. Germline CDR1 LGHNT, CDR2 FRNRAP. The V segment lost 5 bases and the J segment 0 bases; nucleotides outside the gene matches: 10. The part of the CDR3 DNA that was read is TGTGCTAGTGGTAAAGGGACAGAACTAAGCTCTGGGGCCAACGTC. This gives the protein CASGKGTELSSGANV. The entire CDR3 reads CASGKGTELSSGANVLTF.

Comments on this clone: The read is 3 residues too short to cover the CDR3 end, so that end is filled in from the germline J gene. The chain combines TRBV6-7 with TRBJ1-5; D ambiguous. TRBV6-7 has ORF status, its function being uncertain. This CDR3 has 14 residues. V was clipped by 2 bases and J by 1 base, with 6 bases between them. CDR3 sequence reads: CASSYAQSNQPQHF. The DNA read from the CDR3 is TGTGCCAGCAGTTACGCCCAGAGCAATCAGCCC.

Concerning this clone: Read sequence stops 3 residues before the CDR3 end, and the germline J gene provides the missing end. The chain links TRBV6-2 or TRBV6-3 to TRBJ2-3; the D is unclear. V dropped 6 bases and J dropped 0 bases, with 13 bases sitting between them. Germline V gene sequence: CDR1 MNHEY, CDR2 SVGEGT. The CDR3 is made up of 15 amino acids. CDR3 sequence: CASSYLDPSTDTQYF. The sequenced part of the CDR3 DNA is TGTGCCAGCAGCTATCTAGACCCTAGCACAGATACG.

The CDR3 sequence: CASSPAGLSNEKLFF. Partial CDR3 DNA: TGTGCCAGCAGCCCAGCCGGGTTGTCTAATGAAAAG. V and J are TRBV5-6 and TRBJ2-2; no reliable D call. The read ends 3 residues early relative to the CDR3; the germline J gene fills the gap. The length of the CDR3 is 15 residues. CDR1 is SGHDT, CDR2 YYEEEE, per germline.

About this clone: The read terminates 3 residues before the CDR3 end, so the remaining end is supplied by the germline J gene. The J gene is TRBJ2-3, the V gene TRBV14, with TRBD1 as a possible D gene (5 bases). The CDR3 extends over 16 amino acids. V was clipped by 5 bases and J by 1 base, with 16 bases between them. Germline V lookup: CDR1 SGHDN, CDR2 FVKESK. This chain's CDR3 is CASSSRQGLGTDTQYF. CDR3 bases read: TGTGCCAGCAGCTCACGTCAGGGATTGGGCACAGATACG.

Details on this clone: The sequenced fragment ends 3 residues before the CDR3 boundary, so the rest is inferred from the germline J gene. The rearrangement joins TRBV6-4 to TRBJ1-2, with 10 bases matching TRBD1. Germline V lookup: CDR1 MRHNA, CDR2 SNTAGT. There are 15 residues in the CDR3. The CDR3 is CASSDSGTGVDGYTF. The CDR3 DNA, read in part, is TGTGCCAGCAGTGACTCTGGGACAGGGGTTGACGGC.

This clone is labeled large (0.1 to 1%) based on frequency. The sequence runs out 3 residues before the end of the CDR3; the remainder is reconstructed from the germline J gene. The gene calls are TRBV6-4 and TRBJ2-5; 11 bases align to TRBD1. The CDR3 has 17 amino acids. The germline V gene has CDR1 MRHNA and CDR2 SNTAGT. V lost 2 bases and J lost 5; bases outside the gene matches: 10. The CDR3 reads CASSDPSGTGGKETQYF. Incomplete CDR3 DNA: TGTGCCAGCAGTGACCCCAGTGGGACAGGGGGAAAGGAGACC.

CDR3 bases read: TGCAGTGCTAGAGGCGGGAGTGGTTACGAG. Amino acids: CSARGGSGYE. The full CDR3 sequence reads CSARGGSGYEQYF. The rearrangement joins TRBV20-1 to TRBJ2-7, with 7 nucleotides matching TRBD2. The read gets to within 3 residues of the CDR3 end, and the germline J gene fills in the rest. Per germline, CDR1 DFQATT and CDR2 SNEGSKA (reference sequence). The V segment lost 1 base and the J segment 4 bases; nucleotides outside the gene matches: 4. This CDR3 comprises 13 residues.

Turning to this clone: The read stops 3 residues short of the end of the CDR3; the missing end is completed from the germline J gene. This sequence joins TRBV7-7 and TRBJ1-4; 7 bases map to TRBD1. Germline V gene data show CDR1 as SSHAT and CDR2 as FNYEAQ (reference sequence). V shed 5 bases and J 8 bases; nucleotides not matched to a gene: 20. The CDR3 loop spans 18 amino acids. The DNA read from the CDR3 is TGTGCCAGCAGCAAAATCCTAGAGGGGGCCGAAAAAAGGGAAAAA. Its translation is CASSKILEGAEKREK. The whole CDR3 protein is CASSKILEGAEKREKLFF.

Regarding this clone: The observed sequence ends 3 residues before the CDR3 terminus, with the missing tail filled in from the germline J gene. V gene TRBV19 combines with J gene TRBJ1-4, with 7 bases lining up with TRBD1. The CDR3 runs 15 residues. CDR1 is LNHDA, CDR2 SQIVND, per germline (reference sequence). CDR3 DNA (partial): TGTGCCAGTACCGCAGGGGGACAGAATAATTCACCA. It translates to CASTAGGQNNSP. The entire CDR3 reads CASTAGGQNNSPLFF.

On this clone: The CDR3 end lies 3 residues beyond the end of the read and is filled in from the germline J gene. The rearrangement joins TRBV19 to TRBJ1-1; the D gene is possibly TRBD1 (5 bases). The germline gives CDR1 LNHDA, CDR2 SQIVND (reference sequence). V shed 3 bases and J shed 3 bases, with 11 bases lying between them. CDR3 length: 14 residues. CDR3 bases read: TGTGCCAGTAGTATTTACAGGAGTGACACTGAA. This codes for CASSIYRSDTE. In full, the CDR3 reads CASSIYRSDTEAFF. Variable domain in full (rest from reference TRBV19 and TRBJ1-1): DGGITQSPKYLFRKEGQNVTLSCEQNLNHDAMYWYRQDPGQGLRLIYYSQIVNDFQKGDIAEGYSVSREKKESFPLTVTSAQKNPTAFYLCASSIYRSDTEAFFGQGTRLTVV.

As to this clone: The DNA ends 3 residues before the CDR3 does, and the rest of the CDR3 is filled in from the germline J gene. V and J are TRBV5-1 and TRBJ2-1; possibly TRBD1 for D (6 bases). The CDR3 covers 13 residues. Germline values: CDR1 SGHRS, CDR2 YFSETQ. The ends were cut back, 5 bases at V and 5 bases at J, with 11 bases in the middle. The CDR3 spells CASRDSPDNEQFF. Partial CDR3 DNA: TGCGCCAGCAGGGACAGCCCTGACAATGAG.

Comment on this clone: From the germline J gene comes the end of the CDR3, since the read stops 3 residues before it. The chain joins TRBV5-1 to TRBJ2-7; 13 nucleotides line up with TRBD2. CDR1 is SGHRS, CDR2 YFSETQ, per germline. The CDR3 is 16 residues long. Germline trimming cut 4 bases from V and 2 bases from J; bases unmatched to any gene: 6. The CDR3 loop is CASSIGLAGDTYEQYF. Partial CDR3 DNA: TGCGCCAGCAGCATAGGACTAGCGGGAGACACCTACGAG.